This T cell receptor beta chain was captured by sequencing in a study of blood T cells in healthy people across ages. Germline-derived CDR1 and CDR2 are MNHEY and SVGAGI. With 6 bases removed from V and 5 bases from J, the gap between germline ends came to 13 bases. This CDR3 contains 14 residues. With a J-beta primer mix and a sample-barcoded 5' primer, a second PCR ran roughly 6 to 11 cycles. TCRdb redid the calling of the 5' RACE reads with MiXCR, one entry per CDR3 protein. Of more than 900,000 distinct CDR3 sequences detected, around 27% appear once; the ten largest clones hold approximately 0.75%. This same sample was also taken into another study, of T cells of mothers and their children. That paper notes: Within related and unrelated pairs, thymic selection shapes TCR recombination output in a similar way.

This TCR was recovered from a girl aged 2-9 years in good health. The chain combines TRBV6-5 with TRBJ2-2; no clear D gene. Sequencing input: blood. The CDR3 DNA sequence: TGTGCCAGCAGATCCCACGCCCTAACCGGGGAGCTGTTTTTT. Translation gives CASRSHALTGELFF.